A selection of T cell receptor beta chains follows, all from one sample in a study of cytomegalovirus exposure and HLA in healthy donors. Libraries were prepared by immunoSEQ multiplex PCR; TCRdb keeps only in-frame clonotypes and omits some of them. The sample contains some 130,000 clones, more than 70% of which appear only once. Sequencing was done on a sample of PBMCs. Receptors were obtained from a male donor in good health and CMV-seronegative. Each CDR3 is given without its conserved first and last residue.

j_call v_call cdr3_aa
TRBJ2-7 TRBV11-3 ASSPGTGSYEQY
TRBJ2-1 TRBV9 ASSFRGQGVQF
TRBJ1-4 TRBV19 ASSILGQALPNEKLF
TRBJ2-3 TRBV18 ASSPPPADTQY
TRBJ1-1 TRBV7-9 ASSLIMNTEAF
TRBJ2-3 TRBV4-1 ASSQGGAGGGTDTQY
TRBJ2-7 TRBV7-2 ASSLGQGVGYEQY
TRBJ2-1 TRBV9 ASSVGPAGGHNEQF
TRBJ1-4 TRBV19 ASRGDRVRREKLF
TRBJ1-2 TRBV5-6 ASRPVGGIYGYT
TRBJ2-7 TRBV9 ASSKWDRGHEQY
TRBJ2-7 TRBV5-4 ASSLGRNGYEQY
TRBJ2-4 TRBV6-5 ASSPGYIQY
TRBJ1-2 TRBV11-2 ASSFDRDYGYT
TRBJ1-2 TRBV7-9 ASSLAGENYGYT
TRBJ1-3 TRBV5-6 ASSLGGNPGNTIY
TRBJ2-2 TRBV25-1 ASSGTYRGNTGELF
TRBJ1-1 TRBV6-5 ASTLGDMNTEAF
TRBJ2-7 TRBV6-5 ASRGTSTYEQY
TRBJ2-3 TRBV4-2 ASSQDPEATDTQY
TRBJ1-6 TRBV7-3 ASSFIRGNSPLH
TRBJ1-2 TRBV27 ASSLSAGDYGYT
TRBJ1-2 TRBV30 AWSTGRFLETYGYT
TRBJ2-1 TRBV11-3 ASAHPLAGRAKEQF
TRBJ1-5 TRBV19 ASSIEGYSNQPQH
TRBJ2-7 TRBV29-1 SVRSGAVYEQY
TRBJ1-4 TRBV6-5 ASRKTDIVYEKLF
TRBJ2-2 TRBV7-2 ASSRGALNTGELF
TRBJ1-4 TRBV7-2 ASSLGQATNEKLF
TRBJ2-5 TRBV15 ATSKGQPDLGTQY
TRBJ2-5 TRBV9 ASSVEDGLPGETQY
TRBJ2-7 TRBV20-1 SARVWDSIN
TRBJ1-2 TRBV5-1 ASGEQGGYGYT
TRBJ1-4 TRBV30 AWSVTRDRVEKLF
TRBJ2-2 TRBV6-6 ASSYPRGELF
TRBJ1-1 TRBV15 ATSTPRTGTTEAF
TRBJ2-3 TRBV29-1 SVVAGGPTDTQY
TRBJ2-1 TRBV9 ASSPGGGQNEQF
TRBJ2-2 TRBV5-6 ASSRSSGELF
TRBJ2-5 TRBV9 ASNQGGYQETQY
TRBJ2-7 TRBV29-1 SVVGGGHYEQY
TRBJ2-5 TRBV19 ASSWGTEETQY
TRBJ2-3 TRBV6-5 AGPGQGADTQY
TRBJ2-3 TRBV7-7 ASSLGQTDTQY
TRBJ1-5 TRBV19 ASGGTAEYQPQH
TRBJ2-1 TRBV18 ASSPRGGNEQF
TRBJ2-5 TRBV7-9 ASSFGLAGRETQY
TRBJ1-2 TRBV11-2 ASRNEASDGYT
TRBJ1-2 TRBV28 ASSSHMEGYGYT
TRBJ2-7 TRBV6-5 ASRSTGSSYEQY
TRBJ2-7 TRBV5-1 ASSLGGTGLNEQY
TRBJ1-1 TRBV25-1 ASTEGGEAF
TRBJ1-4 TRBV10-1 ASGSGTSFEKLF
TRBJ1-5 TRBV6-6 ASSYRVNQPQH
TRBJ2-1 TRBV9 ASSLQAGSNEQF
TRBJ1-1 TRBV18 ASSPATGMNTEAF
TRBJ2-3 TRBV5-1 ASTPGPTDTQY
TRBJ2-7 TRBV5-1 ASSLASGSVYEQY
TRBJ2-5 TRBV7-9 SSSPKLAGGGETQY
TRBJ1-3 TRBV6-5 ASSPRTGRNTIY